This TCR beta chain was recorded in a study of shared clonotypes between healthy human individuals. Genomic DNA per cell subset filled all wells of several immunoSEQ plates. Profiled with immunoSEQ multiplex PCR; TCRdb holds only in-frame clones, not every one. The sample holds millions of clones, over 85% seen once. V gave up 4 bases and J gave up 4 bases, with 10 bases separating them. The CDR3 totals 13 residues. In germline, CDR1 is LNHDA, CDR2 SQIVND (reference sequence). This sequence joins TRBV19 and TRBJ1-2; D gene unclear. The sample consisted of naive CD4+ T cells sorted from blood. The subset here: CD45RA+ positively selected. This receptor was identified in a man aged 18 to 29 in good health. In DNA, the CDR3 is TGTGCCAGTAGTACCTCTTTATCCTATGGCTACACCTTC. Its translation: CASSTSLSYGYTF.